The 21 T cell receptor beta chains below come from one sample, sequenced in a study of cytomegalovirus exposure and HLA in healthy donors. Primers included in the PCR were 60 Vbeta and 13 Jbeta primers. The repertoire was sequenced with immunoSEQ multiplex PCR; TCRdb's copy has only in-frame clones and lacks some. This table holds roughly 80,000 clones, over 70% found once. Material for sequencing was PBMCs. These receptor sequences come from a male donor in good health and CMV-seronegative.

In its sample, this clone was seen a few times. This sequence joins TRBV4-1 and TRBJ2-5, with D perhaps matching TRBD1 (6 bases). This CDR3 comprises 13 residues. Germline-derived CDR1 and CDR2 are MGHRA and YSYEKL. Trimming left V 4 bases short and J 5 bases short, with 11 bases between. The CDR3 loop is CASSRTQGETQYF. CDR3 coding DNA: TGCGCCAGCAGCCGAACACAGGGTGAGACCCAGTACTTC.

J is TRBJ1-4 and V is TRBV7-9, with TRBD1 identical over 8 bases. Germline V CDR1 and CDR2: SEHNR, FQNEAQ (reference sequence). Losses at the gene ends were 5 bases for V and 12 bases for J; bases not matched to a gene: 5. This CDR3 contains 12 residues. CDR3: CASSKDREQLFF. DNA of the CDR3: TGTGCCAGCAGCAAGGACAGGGAACAACTGTTTTTT. Full variable domain (remainder filled in from reference TRBV7-9 and TRBJ1-4): DTGVSQNPRHKITKRGQNVTFRCDPISEHNRLYWYRQTLGQGPEFLTYFQNEAQLEKSRLLSDRFSAERPKGSFSTLEIQRTEQGDSAMYLCASSKDREQLFFGSGTQLSVL.

The chain employs TRBV2 and TRBJ1-1, with D possibly TRBD1 on 5 matching bases. Germline lookup yields CDR1 SNHLY and CDR2 FYNNEI. V gave up 9 bases and J gave up 5 bases, with 10 bases separating them. The CDR3 is made up of 11 amino acids. CDR3 nucleotides: TGTGCCAGTCGGGGGGGGACTGAAGCTTTCTTT. It specifies CASRGGTEAFF.

CDR3 loop: CASSARPTGTVYEQYF. CDR3 sequence (DNA): TGTGCCAGCAGCGCGAGGCCGACAGGGACAGTTTACGAGCAGTACTTC. This chain uses TRBV9 with TRBJ2-7, with 7 bases aligning to TRBD1. V lost 3 bases and J lost 4; bases outside the gene matches: 13. Germline lookup yields CDR1 SGDLS and CDR2 YYNGEE. This CDR3 has 16 amino acids.

The chain is built from TRBV6-1 and TRBJ1-1; no reliable D call. V lost 4 bases and J 5 bases, leaving 11 bases between the germline ends. Germline lookup yields CDR1 MNHNS and CDR2 SASEGT. This CDR3 is 13 amino acids long. CDR3 sequence: CASSVYGRTEAFF. In DNA, the CDR3 is TGTGCCAGCAGTGTCTACGGGAGGACTGAAGCTTTCTTT.

The V and J genes are TRBV30 and TRBJ2-7; D is perhaps TRBD1 (5 bases). This CDR3 has 13 amino acids. Germline lookup yields CDR1 GTSNPN and CDR2 SVGIG (reference sequence). V lost 7 bases, J lost 6 bases, and 19 bases lay in between. CDR3 loop: CASMGRVGGEQYF. DNA of the CDR3: TGTGCCTCAATGGGCAGGGTCGGTGGCGAGCAGTACTTC.

On this clone: A read error may account for a junction end that differs from germline. This chain joins TRBV10-3 and TRBJ1-5; D is undetermined. CDR3 length: 13 amino acids. Germline loops: CDR1 ENHRY, CDR2 SYGVKD. The chain's CDR3 is CAISGRVNQPQNF. CDR3 bases: TGTGCCATCTCTGGGAGGGTGAATCAGCCCCAGAATTTT.

The chain links TRBV5-4 to TRBJ2-7, with 11 positions matching TRBD2. Looked up from germline, CDR1 is SGHNT and CDR2 is YYREEE (reference sequence). The CDR3 consists of 15 residues. Trimming took 4 bases from V and 7 from J; bases not matched to a gene: 10. In nucleotides, the CDR3 is TGTGCCAGCAGCCGGGAACTAGCGGGAGCGGGGGAGCAGTACTTC. Translated: CASSRELAGAGEQYF.

The chain carries TRBV5-4 and TRBJ1-2; possibly TRBD1 for D (6 bases). CDR3 length: 13 residues. V was cut by 0 bases and J by 5 bases, with 8 bases left in between. From germline, CDR1 is SGHNT and CDR2 YYREEE (reference sequence). The chain's CDR3 is CASSLAGEYGYTF. The CDR3 region has the DNA TGTGCCAGCAGCTTGGCAGGGGAATATGGCTACACCTTC.

The chain combines TRBV5-1 with TRBJ1-1, with 7 bases lining up with TRBD1. V trimming: 2 bases; J trimming: 1 base; junction bases outside the gene matches: 5. Germline CDR1 is SGHRS and CDR2 is YFSETQ. The CDR3 has 15 amino acids. Here the CDR3 DNA reads TGCGCCAGCAGCTTTACCGGGACAGCGAACACTGAAGCTTTCTTT. It codes for CASSFTGTANTEAFF.

This clone turned up a few times. This chain connects TRBV7-9 to TRBJ1-6; 9 bases align to TRBD1. CDR3 length: 16 amino acids. V lost 5 bases, J lost 6 bases, and 8 bases stayed unmatched. Germline loops: CDR1 SEHNR, CDR2 FQNEAQ (reference sequence). CDR3 DNA: TGTGCCAGCAGCCCAGGGACAGGGAAAGGTAATTCACCCCTCCACTTT. This sequence encodes CASSPGTGKGNSPLHF.

This clone was detected a few times. The chain uses TRBV4-1 and TRBJ1-1, with D hard to call. This CDR3 has 14 amino acids. V gave up 4 bases and J gave up 12 bases, with 21 bases separating them. Germline V gene sequence: CDR1 MGHRA, CDR2 YSYEKL. The CDR3 is CASSLNSGTLKTFF. As DNA, the CDR3 is TGCGCCAGCAGCCTAAACAGCGGTACACTGAAAACTTTCTTT.

The V and J genes are TRBV5-1 and TRBJ1-1, with 8 nucleotides matching TRBD1. CDR1 is SGHRS, CDR2 YFSETQ, per germline. The CDR3 extends over 14 amino acids. The V and J ends lost 5 bases and 3 bases, in that order; junction bases with no gene match: 6. The CDR3, as DNA: TGCGCCAGCAGACCAGGGGGCCCGGACACTGAAGCTTTCTTT. It encodes CASRPGGPDTEAFF.

The rearrangement links TRBV29-1 to TRBJ1-4; TRBD1 is a possible D gene (5 bases). There are 12 residues in the CDR3. Germline lookup yields CDR1 SQVTM and CDR2 ANQGSEA. CDR3 region: CLARGADEKLFF. The CDR3 DNA sequence: TGCCTAGCGCGGGGCGCAGATGAAAAACTGTTTTTT.

V gene TRBV9 combines with J gene TRBJ1-4; 7 nucleotides align to TRBD1. Germline V gives CDR1 SGDLS, CDR2 YYNGEE. The CDR3 consists of 16 residues. J gave up 8 bases and V 6 bases, and 16 bases lay outside the gene matches. The CDR3 bases are TGTGCCAGCACCGAGGGGGCCGGGGAAATAGGGGAAAAACTGTTTTTT. It yields the protein CASTEGAGEIGEKLFF.

This chain uses TRBV6-1 with TRBJ1-2; 8 positions agree with TRBD1. The J segment lost 8 bases and the V segment lost 2 bases, leaving 7 bases of the junction unmatched. Germline CDR1 is MNHNS and CDR2 is SASEGT. CDR3 length: 14 residues. Written as DNA, the CDR3 is TGTGCCAGCAGTGAAAGACAGGGGATTGGCGGCTACACCTTC. It yields the protein CASSERQGIGGYTF.

This clone was found a few times. The rearrangement uses TRBV28 and TRBJ2-1, with 14 bases that match TRBD2. This CDR3 contains 18 residues. V gave up 5 bases and J gave up 15 bases; unmatched junction bases: 21. Germline CDR1 MDHEN, CDR2 SYDVKM. CDR3 residues: CASSPYEPTSGRGGRPFF. CDR3 bases: TGTGCCAGCAGTCCATATGAGCCGACTAGCGGGAGGGGCGGAAGGCCGTTCTTC. The complete variable domain, with remaining parts taken from reference TRBV28 and TRBJ2-1, reads DVKVTQSSRYLVKRTGEKVFLECVQDMDHENMFWYRQDPGLGLRLIYFSYDVKMKEKGDIPEGYSVSREKKERFSLILESASTNQTSMYLCASSPYEPTSGRGGRPFFGPGTRLTVL.

This chain links TRBV19 with TRBJ2-1, with D possibly TRBD1 on 6 matching bases. V lost 9 bases and J 2 bases, leaving 11 bases between the germline ends. The germline CDR1 and CDR2 sequences are LNHDA and SQIVND (reference sequence). The CDR3 is 13 residues long. The CDR3 DNA is TGTGCCAGCGCAAGGGGGACCTACAATGAGCAGTTCTTC. This translates into CASARGTYNEQFF.

The CDR3: CASRAGPYGYTF. DNA for the CDR3: TGTGCCAGCAGGGCAGGGCCTTATGGCTACACCTTC. The gene calls are TRBV27 and TRBJ1-2; a possible D gene is TRBD1 (5 bases). Germline CDR1 is MNHEY and CDR2 is SMNVEV (reference sequence). With 6 bases removed from V and 5 bases from J, the gap between germline ends came to 10 bases. The CDR3 loop spans 12 amino acids.

Notes on this clone: The junction departs from the called germline gene at one end, perhaps through a read error. The V and J genes are TRBV6-6 and TRBJ1-2, with D maybe TRBD1 (6 bases). Germline CDR1 is MNHNY and CDR2 is SVGAGI (reference sequence). The length of the CDR3 is 13 residues. The DNA of the CDR3 is TGTGCCAGCAGCCCCACAGGGTCTCATGGCTACCCCTTC. Translation gives CASSPTGSHGYPF.

The V call is TRBV19, the J call TRBJ2-2, with 9 bases that match TRBD1. The CDR3 loop spans 15 amino acids. Germline values: CDR1 LNHDA, CDR2 SQIVND (reference sequence). Trimming removed 8 bases from V and 5 bases from J; junction bases left unmatched: 9. The chain's CDR3 is CASSPPGQGTGELFF. DNA of the CDR3: TGTGCCAGTTCACCCCCGGGACAGGGTACCGGGGAGCTGTTTTTT.